The 2 T cell receptor beta chains reported below all come from one sample, sequenced in a study of blood T cells in healthy people across ages. It was with a sample-barcoded 5' primer and a J-beta primer mix that a second PCR of roughly 7 to 12 cycles was run. TCRdb reprocessed the 5' RACE reads via MiXCR and lists one record per CDR3 protein. The sample lists around 800,000 distinct CDR3 sequences; roughly 53% were seen once. Sequenced sample: blood. The receptors derive from a man older than 75 in good health.

CDR3 amino acids: CASSQDSPRRRVEELFF. CDR3 bases: TGTGCCAGCAGCCAAGATTCGCCGCGGAGGAGGGTCGAAGAACTGTTTTTT. The chain employs TRBV4-2 and TRBJ1-4; D is undetermined. V lost 0 bases and J lost 12, with 23 bases in between. The CDR3 is 17 residues long. The germline CDR1 and CDR2 sequences are LGHNA and YNFKEQ.

This clonotype was picked up a small number of times. Written as DNA, the CDR3 is TGTGCCATCACGGCGGGAGGACCCCCCGATACGCAGTATTTT. Translating gives CAITAGGPPDTQYF. V and J are TRBV10-3 and TRBJ2-3, with TRBD2 matching 8 bases. CDR3 length equals 14 residues. CDR1 and CDR2 (germline): ENHRY, SYGVKD. J was trimmed by 6 bases and V by 7 bases; bases with no gene match: 9.